These 26 T cell receptor beta chains share one sample of origin, sequenced in a study of shared clonotypes between healthy human individuals. Assay: immunoSEQ multiplex PCR; the TCRdb copy retains only in-frame clones and omits some. The data show millions of clones, roughly 92% seen once. Input material: naive CD4+ T cells sorted from blood. Subset here: CD45RA+ positively selected. These TCRs come from a man aged 18 to 30 in good health.

A note on this clone: In the same sample, other DNA sequences code for this CDR3. The J gene is TRBJ2-5, the V gene TRBV11-3; no definite D call. Germline V gene data show CDR1 as SGHNT and CDR2 as YENEEA. The CDR3 runs to 13 residues. Trimming took 1 base from V and 0 from J, leaving 3 bases between them. The CDR3 sequence: CASSLGNQETQYF. CDR3 DNA sequence: TGTGCCAGCAGCTTAGGTAACCAAGAGACCCAGTACTTC.

The rearrangement uses TRBV7-2 and TRBJ1-2; no clear D gene. Germline CDR1 and CDR2: SGHTA and FQGNSA. The CDR3 totals 12 residues. With 0 bases removed from V and 8 bases from J, the gap between germline ends came to 7 bases. The CDR3 sequence is CASSLAGTGYTF. The CDR3 region has the DNA TGTGCCAGCAGCTTAGCTGGTACAGGCTACACCTTC.

About this clone: Other nucleotide sequences in the sample specify the same CDR3. The chain joins TRBV7-9 to TRBJ2-7; 11 bases line up with TRBD2. The CDR3 is made up of 15 amino acids. After removal of 1 base from V and 3 bases from J, the junction contained 2 bases not matched to a gene. Germline-derived CDR1 and CDR2 are SEHNR and FQNEAQ (reference sequence). The CDR3 loop reads CASSLGGTSGYEQYF. CDR3 sequence (DNA): TGTGCCAGCAGCTTAGGTGGGACTAGCGGCTACGAGCAGTACTTC.

The chain joins TRBV30 to TRBJ1-4, with TRBD1 matching 8 bases. Germline V CDR1 and CDR2: GTSNPN, SVGIG (reference sequence). The length of the CDR3 is 14 residues. The V segment lost 4 bases and the J segment 9 bases; nucleotides outside the gene matches: 10. The CDR3 region has the DNA TGTGCCTGGACACCGGGACAGGCCTTTCAAAAACTGTTTTTT. It specifies CAWTPGQAFQKLFF.

The chain carries TRBV27 and TRBJ2-1; TRBD2 aligns across 9 bases. J gave up 4 bases and V 4 bases, and 14 bases lay outside the gene matches. Looked up from germline, CDR1 is MNHEY and CDR2 is SMNVEV (reference sequence). This CDR3 has 18 amino acids. CDR3 residues: CASSSPLLLAGRYNEQFF. The CDR3 DNA is TGTGCCAGCAGTTCACCTCTCCTCCTAGCGGGAAGGTACAATGAGCAGTTCTTC.

V and J are TRBV27 and TRBJ2-5; the match to TRBD2 covers 8 bases. This CDR3 has 14 amino acids. Trimming at V came to 6 bases and at J to 2 bases, leaving 5 bases not matched to a gene. The germline V gene encodes CDR1 MNHEY and CDR2 SMNVEV (reference sequence). CDR3 coding DNA: TGTGCCAGCAGCCTACTAGCGGAACAAGAGACCCAGTACTTC. It codes for CASSLLAEQETQYF.

This chain joins TRBV6-1 and TRBJ1-6; D is ambiguous. Germline lookup yields CDR1 MNHNS and CDR2 SASEGT. V lost 3 bases and J 0 bases, leaving 9 bases between the germline ends. The CDR3 loop spans 16 amino acids. DNA of the CDR3: TGTGCCAGCAGTGACGGACGGAGCTCCTATAATTCACCCCTCCACTTT. This translates into CASSDGRSSYNSPLHF.

The chain couples TRBV7-2 to TRBJ2-2, with TRBD1 identical over 7 bases. The germline V gene encodes CDR1 SGHTA and CDR2 FQGNSA. Trimming at V came to 4 bases and at J to 9 bases, leaving 8 bases not matched to a gene. CDR3 length: 14 amino acids. This chain's CDR3 is CASSSDRFGWELFF. DNA of the CDR3: TGTGCCAGCAGCTCGGACAGGTTCGGGTGGGAGCTGTTTTTT. Complete variable domain (other parts from reference TRBV7-2 and TRBJ2-2): GAGVSQSPSNKVTEKGKDVELRCDPISGHTALYWYRQSLGQGLEFLIYFQGNSAPDKSGLPSDRFSAERTGGSVSTLTIQRTQQEDSAVYLCASSSDRFGWELFFGEGSRLTVL.

The rearrangement links TRBV19 to TRBJ2-1, with 15 bases lining up with TRBD2. CDR3 length: 15 amino acids. Germline V gives CDR1 LNHDA, CDR2 SQIVND (reference sequence). With V trimmed by 3 bases and J by 7 bases, 1 base remained unmatched. Written as DNA, the CDR3 is TGTGCCAGTAGTATGGGACTAGCGGGAGGTAATGAGCAGTTCTTC. The encoded protein is CASSMGLAGGNEQFF.

The chain is built from TRBV6-5 and TRBJ1-1, with a tentative D call TRBD1 (6 bases). Germline V gives CDR1 MNHEY, CDR2 SVGAGI. V dropped 4 bases and J dropped 1 base, with 13 bases sitting between them. This CDR3 is 15 amino acids long. The CDR3 here is CASSLQGGKNTEAFF. For the CDR3, the DNA is TGTGCCAGCAGTTTACAGGGTGGAAAGAACACTGAAGCTTTCTTT.

The chain combines TRBV11-2 with TRBJ2-2; weak D call: TRBD2 (6 bases). Germline V lookup: CDR1 SGHAT, CDR2 FQNNGV. V lost 0 bases to trimming and J lost 1 base, with 9 bases between them. The CDR3 spans 16 residues. The CDR3 DNA reads as TGTGCCAGCAGCTTAGATAATAGCGGGAACACCGGGGAGCTGTTTTTT. Protein product: CASSLDNSGNTGELFF.

With regard to this clone: Additional DNA sequences in this sample encode the identical CDR3. The chain employs TRBV9 and TRBJ2-5, with D possibly being TRBD1 or TRBD2 (6 bases each). The germline V and J ends were trimmed by 1 base and 1 base, with 11 bases remaining between them. Germline CDR1 is SGDLS and CDR2 is YYNGEE. The CDR3 runs to 15 residues. CDR3: CASSVLGGPQETQYF. The CDR3 DNA is TGTGCCAGCAGCGTATTAGGGGGGCCCCAAGAGACCCAGTACTTC.

V is TRBV7-9 and J is TRBJ2-4; D not certain. V lost 0 bases, J lost 8 bases, and 8 bases lay in between. The germline V gene has CDR1 SEHNR and CDR2 FQNEAQ (reference sequence). There are 13 residues in the CDR3. CDR3 protein: CASSLAERDIQYF. The CDR3 DNA follows: TGTGCCAGCAGCTTAGCGGAAAGGGACATTCAGTACTTC. The variable domain in full, completed from reference TRBV7-9 and TRBJ2-4, reads DTGVSQNPRHKITKRGQNVTFRCDPISEHNRLYWYRQTLGQGPEFLTYFQNEAQLEKSRLLSDRFSAERPKGSFSTLEIQRTEQGDSAMYLCASSLAERDIQYFGAGTRLSVL.

This clone has only one observation. V usage is TRBV7-2 and J usage is TRBJ2-5; D uncertain. Trimming took 2 bases from V and 1 from J, leaving 11 bases between them. Germline loops: CDR1 SGHTA, CDR2 FQGNSA. CDR3 size: 15 residues. The CDR3 loop reads CASSLFPQSQETQYF. The CDR3 bases are TGTGCCAGCAGCTTATTCCCCCAGAGCCAAGAGACCCAGTACTTC.

The chain recombines TRBV18 with TRBJ2-7; D perhaps matches TRBD2 (5 bases). Germline V CDR1 and CDR2: KGHSH, LQKENI. The CDR3 sequence is 14 residues long. With 3 bases removed from V and 7 bases from J, the gap between germline ends came to 16 bases. The CDR3 reads CASSPDWEPREQYF. CDR3 coding DNA: TGTGCCAGCTCACCGGACTGGGAGCCTCGGGAGCAGTACTTC.

With respect to this clone: Other DNA sequences in the sample encode the same CDR3. The rearrangement uses TRBV7-6 and TRBJ2-2; D remains ambiguous. Germline V gene data show CDR1 as SGHVS and CDR2 as FNYEAQ. This CDR3 has 12 residues. Trimming pared 6 bases from V and 1 base from J, leaving 3 bases between. The CDR3 sequence is CASSLNTGELFF. CDR3 DNA: TGTGCCAGCAGTTTGAACACCGGGGAGCTGTTTTTT.

Concerning this clone: In the same sample, other DNA sequences code for this CDR3. V gene TRBV11-2 combines with J gene TRBJ2-5; D gene ambiguous. The CDR3 runs to 12 residues. Germline values: CDR1 SGHAT, CDR2 FQNNGV. Trimming pared 1 base from V and 5 bases from J, leaving 5 bases between. The CDR3 spells CASSLVTETQYF. CDR3 in DNA: TGTGCCAGCAGCTTAGTGACTGAGACCCAGTACTTC.

Notes on this clone: This sample also contains other DNA sequences that code for the same CDR3. V usage is TRBV9 and J usage is TRBJ2-3, with TRBD1 as a possible D gene (5 bases). V dropped 0 bases and J dropped 4 bases, with 9 bases sitting between them. Germline V gene data show CDR1 as SGDLS and CDR2 as YYNGEE. CDR3 length: 14 amino acids. The CDR3 reads CASSVGQGADTQYF. The CDR3 DNA sequence: TGTGCCAGCAGCGTAGGCCAGGGTGCAGATACGCAGTATTTT. Full variable domain (remainder filled in from reference TRBV9 and TRBJ2-3): DSGVTQTPKHLITATGQRVTLRCSPRSGDLSVYWYQQSLDQGLQFLIQYYNGEERAKGNILERFSAQQFPDLHSELNLSSLELGDSALYFCASSVGQGADTQYFGPGTRLTVL.

V usage is TRBV2 and J usage is TRBJ2-3, with D tentatively TRBD1 (5 bases). There are 14 residues in the CDR3. V was clipped by 6 bases and J by 1 base, with 11 bases between them. CDR1 and CDR2 from the germline V gene are SNHLY and FYNNEI. CDR3 sequence: CASRAVRGTDTQYF. CDR3 nucleotide sequence: TGTGCCAGCAGGGCCGTCAGGGGCACAGATACGCAGTATTTT.

The V call is TRBV30, the J call TRBJ2-5, with D possibly TRBD2 on 5 matching bases. The CDR3 loop spans 15 amino acids. Germline loops: CDR1 GTSNPN, CDR2 SVGIG (reference sequence). CDR3 residues: CASAYTGKLGETQYF. CDR3 nucleotide sequence: TGTGCTTCCGCCTACACCGGGAAACTTGGGGAGACCCAGTACTTC.

The V call is TRBV21-1, the J call TRBJ2-1; the table assigns TRBD1, which was not confirmed against the DNA. TRBV21-1 is a listed pseudogene. The CDR3 has 16 residues. For the CDR3, the DNA is TGTGCCAGCAGCAAAAGGCCCCGGCCCCCAGGCAATGAGCAGTTCTTC. It specifies CASSKRPRPPGNEQFF.

J is TRBJ1-4 and V is TRBV7-6; D uncertain. V was shortened by 5 bases and J by 8 bases, with 12 bases between the two germline ends. Looked up from germline, CDR1 is SGHVS and CDR2 is FNYEAQ. This CDR3 has 13 amino acids. The CDR3 DNA reads as TGTGCCAGCAGCGGTCGGGATCCCGAAAAACTGTTTTTT. This sequence encodes CASSGRDPEKLFF.

For this clone: In the same sample, other DNA sequences code for this CDR3. The chain combines TRBV4-1 with TRBJ1-4; unclear D gene. The CDR3 covers 14 residues. V dropped 5 bases and J dropped 0 bases, with 7 bases sitting between them. CDR1 and CDR2 (germline): MGHRA, YSYEKL. Here the CDR3 reads CASSLVATNEKLFF. The DNA for the CDR3 is TGCGCCAGCAGCTTGGTTGCAACTAATGAAAAACTGTTTTTT.

V gene TRBV7-2 combines with J gene TRBJ1-5; D perhaps matches TRBD1 (6 bases). Germline CDR1 reads SGHTA; CDR2 reads FQGNSA. This CDR3 is built from 13 residues. V was trimmed by 5 bases and J by 7 bases, leaving 12 bases between them. The CDR3 loop is CASSTRGDQPQHF. In nucleotides, the CDR3 is TGTGCCAGCAGCACAAGGGGGGACCAGCCCCAGCATTTT.

The chain links TRBV5-4 to TRBJ2-1, with D perhaps TRBD1 (5 bases). Germline V gene data show CDR1 as SGHNT and CDR2 as YYREEE (reference sequence). The CDR3 runs 13 residues. V lost 7 bases and J 5 bases, leaving 13 bases between the germline ends. CDR3 sequence (DNA): TGTGCCAGCGCAGGGTTCAGGAACAATGAGCAGTTCTTC. Its translation: CASAGFRNNEQFF. Combining the CDR3 with reference TRBV5-4 and TRBJ2-1 gives the whole variable domain ETGVTQSPTHLIKTRGQQVTLRCSSQSGHNTVSWYQQALGQGPQFIFQYYREEENGRGNFPPRFSGLQFPNYSSELNVNALELDDSALYLCASAGFRNNEQFFGPGTRLTVL.

For this clone: The same CDR3 is also encoded by other DNA sequences in this sample. This chain uses TRBV5-1 with TRBJ2-5; D is undetermined. Trimming removed 0 bases at V and 0 bases at J, with 6 bases between. The CDR3 sequence is 14 residues long. Germline lookup yields CDR1 SGHRS and CDR2 YFSETQ. CDR3 nucleotide sequence: TGCGCCAGCAGCTTGGTCCCGGACCAAGAGACCCAGTACTTC. Translated: CASSLVPDQETQYF.